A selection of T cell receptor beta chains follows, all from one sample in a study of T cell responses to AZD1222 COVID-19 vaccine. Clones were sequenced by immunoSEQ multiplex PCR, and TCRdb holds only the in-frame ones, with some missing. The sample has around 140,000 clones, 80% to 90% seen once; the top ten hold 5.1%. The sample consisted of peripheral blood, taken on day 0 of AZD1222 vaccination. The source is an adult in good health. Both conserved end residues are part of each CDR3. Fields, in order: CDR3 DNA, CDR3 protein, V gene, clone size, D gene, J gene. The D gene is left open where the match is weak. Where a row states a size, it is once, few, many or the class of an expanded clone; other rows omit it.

cdr3_nt: TGTGCCAGCAGACGACTAGCGGGAGGGCCTGGGGGAGATACGCAGTATTTT
cdr3_aa: CASRRLAGGPGGDTQYF
v_call: TRBV11-2
clone_size: once
d_call: TRBD2
j_call: TRBJ2-3

cdr3_nt: TGTGCCACCAGCAGCCTTCCACAGGGGCTGGGCAATCAGCCCCAGCATTTT
cdr3_aa: CATSSLPQGLGNQPQHF
v_call: TRBV15
clone_size: -
d_call: TRBD1
j_call: TRBJ1-5

cdr3_nt: TGTGCCAGCAGCGTAGTAGAGGGAGGGGAGGAGACCCAGTACTTC
cdr3_aa: CASSVVEGGEETQYF
v_call: TRBV9
clone_size: -
d_call: TRBD2
j_call: TRBJ2-5

cdr3_nt: TGTGCCAGCAGTTTAGGGCTACAGGGAAGTGGGCAGCCCCAGCATTTT
cdr3_aa: CASSLGLQGSGQPQHF
v_call: TRBV28
clone_size: -
d_call: -
j_call: TRBJ1-5

cdr3_nt: TGTGCCAGCAGCCAAGATCAGGGTTACCTGTTTTTT
cdr3_aa: CASSQDQGYLFF
v_call: TRBV4-2
clone_size: -
d_call: -
j_call: TRBJ1-4

cdr3_nt: TGTGCCAGTAGAGCGTCGAGCTCTGGAAACACCATATATTTT
cdr3_aa: CASRASSSGNTIYF
v_call: TRBV9
clone_size: -
d_call: -
j_call: TRBJ1-3

cdr3_nt: TGCGCCCGCAGAGGACCCGGGACAGGGAACTTTATTACTTACGAGCAGTACTTC
cdr3_aa: CARRGPGTGNFITYEQYF
v_call: TRBV10-1
clone_size: -
d_call: TRBD1
j_call: TRBJ2-7

cdr3_nt: TGTGCCAGCAGTTCCCAGGGAACCCTTAACTATGGCTACACCTTC
cdr3_aa: CASSSQGTLNYGYTF
v_call: TRBV2
clone_size: once
d_call: -
j_call: TRBJ1-2

cdr3_nt: TGCGCCAGCAGCTTGACCCGGGAGGGGACCCAGTACTTC
cdr3_aa: CASSLTREGTQYF
v_call: TRBV5-1
clone_size: -
d_call: TRBD2
j_call: TRBJ2-5

cdr3_nt: TGCAGTGCTACTGACAGTAGGCAGCCCCAGCATTTT
cdr3_aa: CSATDSRQPQHF
v_call: TRBV20-1
clone_size: -
d_call: -
j_call: TRBJ1-5

cdr3_nt: TGTGCCAGCAGTTTACGAGATACGCAGTATTTT
cdr3_aa: CASSLRDTQYF
v_call: TRBV28
clone_size: -
d_call: -
j_call: TRBJ2-3

cdr3_nt: TGTGCCAGCAGTCGACGGGCAGGGAGCTCTGGAAACACCATATATTTT
cdr3_aa: CASSRRAGSSGNTIYF
v_call: TRBV28
clone_size: -
d_call: -
j_call: TRBJ1-3

cdr3_nt: TGTGCCAGCAGCTTAGTCAACAGGGGCTATGGCTACACCTTC
cdr3_aa: CASSLVNRGYGYTF
v_call: TRBV7-2
clone_size: -
d_call: TRBD1
j_call: TRBJ1-2

cdr3_nt: TGTGCCAGCCACGAAACAGGGAATCGGAACGAGCAGTACTTC
cdr3_aa: CASHETGNRNEQYF
v_call: TRBV2
clone_size: -
d_call: -
j_call: TRBJ2-7

cdr3_nt: TGTGCCAGCAGCCAAGGGGGTCGGGCCAGGCCTCACACTGAAGCTTTCTTT
cdr3_aa: CASSQGGRARPHTEAFF
v_call: TRBV3-1/TRBV3-2
clone_size: -
d_call: -
j_call: TRBJ1-1

cdr3_nt: TGTGCCAGCTCATCAGGGGTCCAGAAAGGGCTTGGCTACACCTTC
cdr3_aa: CASSSGVQKGLGYTF
v_call: TRBV18
clone_size: -
d_call: -
j_call: TRBJ1-2

cdr3_nt: TGTGCCACCAGTGGTCTGGGACAGGGAGATCAGCCCCAGCATTTT
cdr3_aa: CATSGLGQGDQPQHF
v_call: TRBV24-1
clone_size: -
d_call: TRBD1
j_call: TRBJ1-5

cdr3_nt: TGTGCCAGCAGTCAAGACAGGGAAGAGACCCAGTACTTC
cdr3_aa: CASSQDREETQYF
v_call: TRBV5-4
clone_size: -
d_call: TRBD1
j_call: TRBJ2-5

cdr3_nt: TGTGCCAGCAGCTTCCTGACAGGGGGCTTCTCCTATAATTCACCCCTCCACTTT
cdr3_aa: CASSFLTGGFSYNSPLHF
v_call: TRBV7-2
clone_size: once
d_call: TRBD1
j_call: TRBJ1-6

cdr3_nt: TGTGCCAGCAGTTTAGGGACTAGCGGGAGGCTACCCCTGTCTGGCACAGATACGCAGTATTTT
cdr3_aa: CASSLGTSGRLPLSGTDTQYF
v_call: TRBV11-2
clone_size: -
d_call: TRBD2
j_call: TRBJ2-3

cdr3_nt: TGTGCCAGCAGCTTCGGGACAAGTAACTATGGCTACACCTTC
cdr3_aa: CASSFGTSNYGYTF
v_call: TRBV7-9
clone_size: -
d_call: -
j_call: TRBJ1-2

cdr3_nt: TGTGCCAGCAGCGTAGTGGGGGTAGGTGGGGCTTTCTTT
cdr3_aa: CASSVVGVGGAFF
v_call: TRBV9
clone_size: once
d_call: -
j_call: TRBJ1-1

cdr3_nt: TGTGCCGGTTCGACAGGTTCCTCTGGAAACACCATATATTTT
cdr3_aa: CAGSTGSSGNTIYF
v_call: TRBV2
clone_size: -
d_call: -
j_call: TRBJ1-3

cdr3_nt: TGTGCCAGCATGACGTCCTCCAACTATGGCTACACCTTC
cdr3_aa: CASMTSSNYGYTF
v_call: TRBV6-5
clone_size: -
d_call: -
j_call: TRBJ1-2

cdr3_nt: TGTGCCAGCAGCTTGTGGACAGTAGAGAACTATGGCTACACCTTC
cdr3_aa: CASSLWTVENYGYTF
v_call: TRBV7-9
clone_size: -
d_call: -
j_call: TRBJ1-2

cdr3_nt: TGTGCCAGCAGTGTACAGGGAAGCTCTGGAAACACCATATATTTT
cdr3_aa: CASSVQGSSGNTIYF
v_call: TRBV2
clone_size: -
d_call: -
j_call: TRBJ1-3

cdr3_nt: TGTGCCAGCAGCCCACCGTCCCCGTCAGGTCGAAGTCACACCTTC
cdr3_aa: CASSPPSPSGRSHTF
v_call: TRBV9
clone_size: -
d_call: -
j_call: TRBJ1-2

cdr3_nt: TGTGCCAGTAGGACCGACAGGCAAAATCAGCCCCAGCATTTT
cdr3_aa: CASRTDRQNQPQHF
v_call: TRBV19
clone_size: -
d_call: -
j_call: TRBJ1-5

cdr3_nt: TGTGCCAGCAGTTTCCGGACGGCTACAATGAACACTGAAGCTTTCTTT
cdr3_aa: CASSFRTATMNTEAFF
v_call: TRBV27
clone_size: -
d_call: -
j_call: TRBJ1-1

cdr3_nt: TGTGCCAGCAGCGTGAGCGGGACCCCCTACGAGCAGTACTTC
cdr3_aa: CASSVSGTPYEQYF
v_call: TRBV9
clone_size: -
d_call: TRBD2
j_call: TRBJ2-7

cdr3_nt: TGTGCCAGTAGCCTCCAGACAGGGTCCCCCTCTGGAAACACCATATATTTT
cdr3_aa: CASSLQTGSPSGNTIYF
v_call: TRBV19
clone_size: -
d_call: TRBD1
j_call: TRBJ1-3

cdr3_nt: TGTGCCAGCAGTTTGGGCATTTACACTGAAGCTTTCTTT
cdr3_aa: CASSLGIYTEAFF
v_call: TRBV12-3/TRBV12-4
clone_size: -
d_call: -
j_call: TRBJ1-1

cdr3_nt: TGTGCCAGCAGCGGGGGGGCGTTCGCTGGAAACACCATATATTTT
cdr3_aa: CASSGGAFAGNTIYF
v_call: TRBV9
clone_size: -
d_call: -
j_call: TRBJ1-3

cdr3_nt: TGCGCCAGCAGCTTCCTCGGGGGGAACACCGGGGAGCTGTTTTTT
cdr3_aa: CASSFLGGNTGELFF
v_call: TRBV5-1
clone_size: -
d_call: -
j_call: TRBJ2-2

cdr3_nt: TGTGCCAGTAGTCCGCAGACAGGGAACGGCGAGCAGTACTTC
cdr3_aa: CASSPQTGNGEQYF
v_call: TRBV19
clone_size: once
d_call: TRBD1
j_call: TRBJ2-7

cdr3_nt: TGCAGTGCTGGGGATCTTGGCTACACCTTC
cdr3_aa: CSAGDLGYTF
v_call: TRBV20-1
clone_size: -
d_call: -
j_call: TRBJ1-2

cdr3_nt: TGCGCCAGCAGCTTGGGCCCGCCAGGGGAGGGCTCTGGAAACACCATATATTTT
cdr3_aa: CASSLGPPGEGSGNTIYF
v_call: TRBV5-1
clone_size: -
d_call: -
j_call: TRBJ1-3

cdr3_nt: TGTGCCAGCAGCTCTCTAGCGGGAAAGTCCACCGGGGAGCTGTTTTTT
cdr3_aa: CASSSLAGKSTGELFF
v_call: TRBV11-2
clone_size: -
d_call: TRBD2
j_call: TRBJ2-2

cdr3_nt: TGTGCCAGCAGTGATGGGGCGGGAGGCTACGAGCAGTACTTC
cdr3_aa: CASSDGAGGYEQYF
v_call: TRBV2
clone_size: -
d_call: TRBD2
j_call: TRBJ2-7

cdr3_nt: TGTGCCAGCAGCGCTCAGGGGCAAGCAGTTGGCTACACCTTC
cdr3_aa: CASSAQGQAVGYTF
v_call: TRBV5-6
clone_size: -
d_call: -
j_call: TRBJ1-2

cdr3_nt: TGCGCCAGCAGCCCGGGACAGGTCACTAACTATGGCTACACCTTC
cdr3_aa: CASSPGQVTNYGYTF
v_call: TRBV5-1
clone_size: -
d_call: TRBD1
j_call: TRBJ1-2

cdr3_nt: TGCGCCAGCAGCCTGACTAGCGGGAGCTATGAGCAGTTCTTC
cdr3_aa: CASSLTSGSYEQFF
v_call: TRBV5-1
clone_size: -
d_call: TRBD2
j_call: TRBJ2-1

cdr3_nt: TGTGCCAGCAGTACAGGGGGCACATTTCTAGGCTCGCCCCAGCATTTT
cdr3_aa: CASSTGGTFLGSPQHF
v_call: TRBV28
clone_size: -
d_call: TRBD1
j_call: TRBJ1-5

cdr3_nt: TGTGCCAGTAGTATGGGACGTCGGGATCAGCCCCAGCATTTT
cdr3_aa: CASSMGRRDQPQHF
v_call: TRBV19
clone_size: -
d_call: -
j_call: TRBJ1-5

cdr3_nt: TGTGCCAGTAGTGCCGGGACAGGGGCCTACGAGCAGTACTTC
cdr3_aa: CASSAGTGAYEQYF
v_call: TRBV19
clone_size: -
d_call: TRBD1
j_call: TRBJ2-7

cdr3_nt: TGTGCCAGCAGCCAACCCTCGGGGGGTGTGACAGATACGCAGTATTTT
cdr3_aa: CASSQPSGGVTDTQYF
v_call: TRBV3-1/TRBV3-2
clone_size: -
d_call: TRBD2
j_call: TRBJ2-3

cdr3_nt: TGTGCCAGCAGCCGACTAGCGGGGGACTACGAGCAGTACTTC
cdr3_aa: CASSRLAGDYEQYF
v_call: TRBV7-6
clone_size: few
d_call: TRBD2
j_call: TRBJ2-7

cdr3_nt: TGCAGTGCTAGTTCCCCTTTATCTGAAAAACTGTTTTTT
cdr3_aa: CSASSPLSEKLFF
v_call: TRBV20-1
clone_size: -
d_call: -
j_call: TRBJ1-4

cdr3_nt: TGTGCCAGCAGCCCGGGGACCACCCCAGATACGCAGTATTTT
cdr3_aa: CASSPGTTPDTQYF
v_call: TRBV7-3
clone_size: -
d_call: -
j_call: TRBJ2-3

cdr3_nt: TGTGCCAGCAGCCCAGTTTTCTCCCTCTACAATGAGCAGTTCTTC
cdr3_aa: CASSPVFSLYNEQFF
v_call: TRBV7-3
clone_size: -
d_call: -
j_call: TRBJ2-1

cdr3_nt: TGTGCCAGTAGCACGGGGGCGACGGTATATAATTCACCCCTCCACTTT
cdr3_aa: CASSTGATVYNSPLHF
v_call: TRBV19
clone_size: -
d_call: -
j_call: TRBJ1-6